This TCR beta chain is drawn from a study of T-cell reconstitution after alpha-beta-depleted transplantation in children (dated by TCRdb to the mid-2010s). Regarding the complete study: The study quantitatively tracked T-cell immune reconstitution after TCRalphabeta/CD19-depleted allogeneic hematopoietic cell transplantation in children using TCR repertoire profiling. What the study reported, not specific to this receptor: The frequencies of hyperexpanded clones fell over the following months, and after one year, T-cell counts and TCRbeta diversity were mostly attributed to newly produced T cells. The high TCRbeta diversity at day 60 in some patients was ascribed to recipient T cells and intrathymic progenitors that had survived conditioning. The apparently early alphabetaT-cell count recovery about two months after transplant was reportedly dependent on only several hundred rapidly expanded clones derived from non-depleted graft cells.

The CDR3 spans 11 residues, from the cysteine through the phenylalanine. Only the CDR3 region is kept as DNA, spanning 33 bases read in frame from base 1. For this chain, trimming is 6 bases at the V end and 9 bases at the J end, and the number of junction bases without a gene match is 5. CDR1 and CDR2 (DFQATT, SNEGSKA) derive from the germline V gene (reference sequence). This clonotype was detected many times. It has no known antigen specificity. Nothing much larger sits one base from this clone, and base qualities are not available. The intended sense of this specimen's treatment or condition label: allogeneic hematopoietic cell transplantation with graft depleted of TCRalphabeta T cells and CD19 B cells. The transplant recipients were children given TCRalphabeta/CD19-depleted allogeneic hematopoietic cell grafts. The method behind the library was PCR. For sequencing, an Illumina HiSeq 2500 was employed. TCR library preparation used molecular barcoding, with unique molecular identifiers applied to normalize quantification of the TCRbeta repertoire. TCRdb reprocessed the public reads (quality trimming at Q25 with fastp, clone calling with MiXCR) and kept in-frame beta chains. Rows merge per CDR3 protein into single entries with the most common DNA and genes. Counted in this sample were almost 500,000 distinct CDR3 sequences; about 10% of them appeared once. The ten largest clones take up just over 2% of the sample.

The V gene is TRBV20-1 and the J gene is TRBJ2-4, with 7 bases matching TRBD1. The clonotype comes from a child aged 2-15 years with inherited bone marrow failure, due to receive a stem cell transplant. This specimen consisted of PBMCs, obtained before TCRalphabeta/CD19-depleted stem cell transplant. The bases are TGCAGTGCAACAGGGGCGGCCATTCAGTACTTC. This encodes CSATGAAIQYF.